The T cell receptor (beta chain) under discussion was sequenced for a study of Graves' ophthalmopathy and Graves' hyperthyroidism. Study-wide context: Before any treatment, peripheral blood was taken at the initial diagnosis.

The CDR3 contains 13 residues. Trimming cost V 6 bases and J 5 bases, with 11 bases left between them. Germline CDR1 reads SEHNR; CDR2 reads FQNEAQ (reference sequence). The study, taken as a whole, reports: Its predictions of ophthalmopathy progression gave the model over 65% sensitivity and 72% to 75% specificity.

Amplified TCR beta CDR3 regions were obtained using RNA transcripts as template. An opening RT-PCR round employed HTBI primers and preceded a second-round multiplex PCR. TCRdb reanalysed the multiplex PCR reads using MiXCR and keeps one entry per CDR3 protein. Among about 400,000 distinct CDR3 sequences, about a sixth were seen once, and the ten largest hold more than 1.5%. On this clonotype: Antigen: not known.

CAS ≥3, NOSPECS ≥4, moderate-to-severe activity and duration under 3 months marked donors with ophthalmopathy. Clinicians made diagnoses from clinical symptoms, serum thyroxine, TRAb, thyroid ultrasound and orbital computed tomography. This clonotype was obtained from a woman aged 18 to 35 with Graves' ophthalmopathy. Sequenced: peripheral blood. The rearrangement joins TRBV7-9 to TRBJ1-5; perhaps TRBD1 as D (6 bases). The CDR3 region is CASREQGDQPQHF. The CDR3 DNA sequence: TGTGCCAGCAGGGAACAGGGCGATCAGCCCCAGCATTTT.